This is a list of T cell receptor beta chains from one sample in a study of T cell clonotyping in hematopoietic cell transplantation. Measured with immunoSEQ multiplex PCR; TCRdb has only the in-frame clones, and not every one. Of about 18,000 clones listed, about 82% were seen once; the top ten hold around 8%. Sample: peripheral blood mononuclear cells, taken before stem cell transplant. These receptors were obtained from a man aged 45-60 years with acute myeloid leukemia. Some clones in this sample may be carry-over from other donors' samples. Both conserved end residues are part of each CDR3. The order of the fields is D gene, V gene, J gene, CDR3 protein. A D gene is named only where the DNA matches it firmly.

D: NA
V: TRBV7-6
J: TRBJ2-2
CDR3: CASTLGPSGPTGELFF

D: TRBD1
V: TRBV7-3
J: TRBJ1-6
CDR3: CASSQTGSYNSPLHF

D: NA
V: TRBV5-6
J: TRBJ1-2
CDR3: CASSPDPLIFGRYGYTF

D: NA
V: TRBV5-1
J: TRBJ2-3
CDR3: CASSLVADPETQYF

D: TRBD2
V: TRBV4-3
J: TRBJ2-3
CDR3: CASSQGLAGGTDTQYF

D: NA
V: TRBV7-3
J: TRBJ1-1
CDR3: CASSPGLNTEAFF

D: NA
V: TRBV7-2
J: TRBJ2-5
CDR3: CASSLDSSSVQTQYF

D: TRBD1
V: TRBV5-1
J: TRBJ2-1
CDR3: CASSGRGNEQFF

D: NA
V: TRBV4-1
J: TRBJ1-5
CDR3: CASSPGRGGNQPQHF

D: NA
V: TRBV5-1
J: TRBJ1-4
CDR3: CASSPGPEEKLFF

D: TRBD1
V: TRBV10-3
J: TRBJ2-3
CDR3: CAISEFRTGRSTDTQYF

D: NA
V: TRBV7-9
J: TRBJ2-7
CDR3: CASSLAGGQSYEQYF

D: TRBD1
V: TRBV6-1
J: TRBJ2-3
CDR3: CASSAGTGTVGDTQYF

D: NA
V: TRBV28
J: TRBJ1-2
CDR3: CASSTSNYGYTF

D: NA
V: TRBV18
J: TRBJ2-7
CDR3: CASSPPSGFDEQYF

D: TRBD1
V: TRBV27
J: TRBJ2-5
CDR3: CASSLSGTAATQYF

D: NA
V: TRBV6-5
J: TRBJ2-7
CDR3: CASSLNRAAHEQYF

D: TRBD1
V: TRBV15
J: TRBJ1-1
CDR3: CATTTGGLEAFF

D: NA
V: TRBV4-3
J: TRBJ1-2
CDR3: CASSQGTGASYGYTF

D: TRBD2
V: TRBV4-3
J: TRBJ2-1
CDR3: CASSLRLAGGYNEQFF

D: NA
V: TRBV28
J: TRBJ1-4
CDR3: CASSLRALNEKLFF

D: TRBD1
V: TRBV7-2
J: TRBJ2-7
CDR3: CASSWGTGGYEQYF

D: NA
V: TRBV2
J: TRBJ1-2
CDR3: CASRAPGGIYYGYTF

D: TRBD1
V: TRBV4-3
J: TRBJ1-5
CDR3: CASSQDSLRQGARGQPQHF

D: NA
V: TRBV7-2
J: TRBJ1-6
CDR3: CASSPGDARRDSPLHF

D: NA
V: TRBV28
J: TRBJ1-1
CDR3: CASSFLQGGNTEAFF

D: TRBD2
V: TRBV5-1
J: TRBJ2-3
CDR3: CASSLSGAGDTQYF

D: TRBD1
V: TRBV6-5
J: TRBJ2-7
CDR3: CASSYSRGGNYEQYF

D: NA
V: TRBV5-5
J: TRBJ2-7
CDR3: CASSLQWGDEQYF

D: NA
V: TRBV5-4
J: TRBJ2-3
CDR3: CASSPGGFSTDTQYF

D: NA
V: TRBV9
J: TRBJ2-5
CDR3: CASSVGEVETQYF

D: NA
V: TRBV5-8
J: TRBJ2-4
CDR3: CASSRFLILAKNIQYF

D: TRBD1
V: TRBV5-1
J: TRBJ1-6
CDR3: CASSLAQGVTNSPLHF

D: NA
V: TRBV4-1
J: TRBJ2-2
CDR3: CASSQDSRVITGELFF

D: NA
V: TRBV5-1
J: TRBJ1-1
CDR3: CASSSDGNTEAFF

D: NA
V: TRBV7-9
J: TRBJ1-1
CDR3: CASSSPGTAVRLNTEAFF

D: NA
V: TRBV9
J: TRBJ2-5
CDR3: CASSPLGGRNGETQYF

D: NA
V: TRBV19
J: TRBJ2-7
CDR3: CASSIGATTPVQYF

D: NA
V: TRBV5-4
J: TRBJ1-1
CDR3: CASSLWLGTEAFF

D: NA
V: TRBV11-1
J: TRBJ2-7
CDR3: CASSPWDTYEQYF

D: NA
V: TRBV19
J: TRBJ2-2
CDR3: CASNLWAQEGRANTGELFF